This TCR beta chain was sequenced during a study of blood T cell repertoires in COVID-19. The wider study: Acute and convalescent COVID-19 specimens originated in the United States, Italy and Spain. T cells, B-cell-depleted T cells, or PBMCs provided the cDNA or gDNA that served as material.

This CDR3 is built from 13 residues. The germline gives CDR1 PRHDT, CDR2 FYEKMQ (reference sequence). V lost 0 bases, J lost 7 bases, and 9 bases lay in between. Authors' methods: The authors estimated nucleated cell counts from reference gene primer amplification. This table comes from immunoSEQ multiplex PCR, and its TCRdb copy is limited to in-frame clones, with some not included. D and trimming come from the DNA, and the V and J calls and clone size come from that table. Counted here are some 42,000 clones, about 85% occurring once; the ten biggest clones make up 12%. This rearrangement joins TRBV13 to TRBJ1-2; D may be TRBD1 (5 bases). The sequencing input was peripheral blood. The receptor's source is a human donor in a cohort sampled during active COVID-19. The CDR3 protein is CASSLGRGGGYTF. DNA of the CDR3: TGTGCCAGCAGCTTAGGCCGCGGGGGTGGCTACACCTTC.